One sample yielded the 10 T cell receptor beta chains listed below, sequenced in a study of OX40 agonist ivuxolimab in advanced cancers. Clones were sequenced by immunoSEQ multiplex PCR, and TCRdb holds only the in-frame ones, with some missing. Among around 95,000 clones listed, about nine tenths were seen once. The sequencing here drew on CD4+ or CD8+ T cells sorted from blood, taken in a trial of the OX40 agonist ivuxolimab. Receptors were obtained from an adult with an advanced solid tumor such as melanoma, head and neck, liver or kidney cancer.

V is TRBV10-1 and J is TRBJ1-1, with a weak D call TRBD1 (6 bases). V was trimmed by 5 bases and J by 3 bases, leaving 10 bases between them. The CDR3 is 13 amino acids. The germline V gene has CDR1 WNHNN and CDR2 SYGVQD (reference sequence). The CDR3 nucleotides read TGCGCCAGCAGTAGGGGGGTTCACACTGAAGCTTTCTTT. This gives the protein CASSRGVHTEAFF.

The chain uses TRBV4-1 and TRBJ1-5; TRBD1 aligns across 9 bases. This CDR3 spans 16 amino acids. V was clipped by 4 bases and J by 3 bases; unmatched bases: 7. Germline V lookup: CDR1 MGHRA, CDR2 YSYEKL. As DNA, the CDR3 is TGCGCCAGCAGCCCGATCGGACAGGGGAACAATCAGCCCCAGCATTTT. Translated, it gives CASSPIGQGNNQPQHF.

This clone has just one count. V and J are TRBV27 and TRBJ2-7; the D gene is possibly TRBD1 (6 bases). Germline V gives CDR1 MNHEY, CDR2 SMNVEV (reference sequence). This CDR3 contains 14 residues. V lost 5 bases and J 0 bases, leaving 11 bases between the germline ends. Written as DNA, the CDR3 is TGTGCCAGCAGTAGACAGGTTGACTCCTACGAGCAGTACTTC. As protein: CASSRQVDSYEQYF.

The J gene is TRBJ2-1, the V gene TRBV2, with no clear D. The germline gives CDR1 SNHLY, CDR2 FYNNEI. V was pared by 7 bases and J by 9 bases, with 16 bases between. The CDR3 length is 13 residues. Here the CDR3 DNA reads TGTGCCAGCACCCCCGGGTATGGTAGTGAGCAGTTCTTC. This codes for CASTPGYGSEQFF.

The chain joins TRBV25-1 to TRBJ2-1; D might be TRBD1 (7 bases). In germline, CDR1 is MGHDK, CDR2 SYGVNS. The CDR3 totals 15 residues. Trimming took 1 base from V and 7 from J, leaving 14 bases between them. Here the CDR3 reads CASSELGAGGNEQFF. The CDR3 DNA follows: TGTGCCAGCAGTGAATTAGGGGCAGGGGGGAATGAGCAGTTCTTC.

The V and J genes are TRBV2 and TRBJ2-7, with D possibly called TRBD1 or TRBD2 (5 bases each). Per the germline V gene, CDR1 is SNHLY and CDR2 is FYNNEI. The CDR3 runs 15 residues. Between the trimmed V and J ends, which lost 8 bases and 0 bases, there was a span of 17 bases. The DNA of the CDR3 is TGTGCCAGCTCCAGGGACGGCTTAAGCTCCTACGAGCAGTACTTC. As protein: CASSRDGLSSYEQYF.

The J gene is TRBJ2-1, the V gene TRBV5-6; D possibly corresponds to TRBD2 (7 bases). Trimming removed 2 bases from V and 0 bases from J, with 15 bases in between. The germline CDR1 and CDR2 sequences are SGHDT and YYEEEE. This CDR3 is 17 amino acids long. The CDR3 nucleotides read TGTGCCAGCAGCTTAGGGGGGAGGGTCGGCTCCTACAATGAGCAGTTCTTC. Its translation: CASSLGGRVGSYNEQFF.

This clone has just one count. The chain has TRBV27 and TRBJ2-7, with no clear D. This CDR3 comprises 13 residues. Germline assignment: CDR1 MNHEY and CDR2 SMNVEV (reference sequence). With 3 bases removed from V and 0 bases from J, the gap between germline ends came to 6 bases. CDR3 region: CASSFANSYEQYF. The DNA of the CDR3 is TGTGCCAGCAGTTTCGCTAACTCCTACGAGCAGTACTTC.

The V call is TRBV27, the J call TRBJ1-1; 10 bases are shared with TRBD1. The V segment lost 4 bases and the J segment 4 bases; nucleotides outside the gene matches: 3. The CDR3 has 14 amino acids. The germline gives CDR1 MNHEY, CDR2 SMNVEV (reference sequence). The chain's CDR3 is CASSSWTGGTEAFF. In nucleotides, the CDR3 is TGTGCCAGCAGTTCCTGGACAGGGGGCACTGAAGCTTTCTTT.

This clone was counted between two and nine times. The chain joins TRBV11-2 to TRBJ1-3; maybe TRBD1 (6 bases). This CDR3 spans 15 amino acids. From germline, CDR1 is SGHAT and CDR2 FQNNGV. The ends were cut back, 5 bases at V and 9 bases at J, with 20 bases in the middle. CDR3 bases: TGTGCCAGCAGCCTGGTCGGGGGCGCAAGGGGCACCATATATTTT. Translating gives CASSLVGGARGTIYF.